The rows below give T cell receptor beta chains drawn from one sample of a study of stem cell transplantation in POMP-related autoinflammatory disease. Clones were read by immunoSEQ multiplex PCR, and TCRdb kept only the in-frame ones, dropping some. The top ten clones hold approximately 2.3% of a sample with about 26,000 clones, more than 75% of them seen once. The input for sequencing was CD4+ T cells from PBMCs, taken before stem cell transplantation. These receptors all come from a human donor with POMP-related autoinflammation and immune dysregulation (PRAID). CDR3s include the opening cysteine and the closing phenylalanine or tryptophan. The D gene is left open where the match is weak. Rows may omit the clone size; those that give it use once, few, many or a size class.

size,J,V,D,DNA,CDR3
-,TRBJ1-5,TRBV10-3,TRBD1,TGTGCCACAGAGAACAGGGGGGGTCAGCCCCAGCATTTT,CATENRGGQPQHF
-,TRBJ1-2,TRBV14,TRBD1,TGTGCCAGCAGCCTAGGGACAGCCTTTAACTATGGCTACACCTTC,CASSLGTAFNYGYTF
once,TRBJ2-3,TRBV7-9,TRBD1,TGTGCCAGCACCCAACTGACAGGGACCACAGATACGCAGTATTTT,CASTQLTGTTDTQYF
few,TRBJ1-5,TRBV5-6,TRBD1,TGTGCCAGCAGCTGGGGACAGACCCGCAGCAATCAGCCCCAGCATTTT,CASSWGQTRSNQPQHF
few,TRBJ1-2,TRBV27,-,TGTGCCAGCCTCTCGAACTATGGCTACACCTTC,CASLSNYGYTF
-,TRBJ2-5,TRBV5-1,TRBD2,TGCGCCAGCAGCGTAAGACTAGCGGGAGGACAAGAGACCCAGTACTTC,CASSVRLAGGQETQYF
-,TRBJ1-2,TRBV19,TRBD1,TGTGCCAGTAGTATAGCGGCAGGGGGCTGGGGTGGCTACACCTTC,CASSIAAGGWGGYTF
few,TRBJ1-1,TRBV9,-,TGTGCCAGCAGCGTGGCAATGAACACTGAAGCTTTCTTT,CASSVAMNTEAFF
-,TRBJ2-1,TRBV14,TRBD2,TGTGCCAGCAGTCTTAGCGGGAGAGGCAATGAGCAGTTCTTC,CASSLSGRGNEQFF
once,TRBJ2-7,TRBV7-3,TRBD1,TGTGCCAGCAGCCTGGGACAGGACACGACCTACGAGCAGTACTTC,CASSLGQDTTYEQYF
-,TRBJ2-3,TRBV4-1,TRBD2,TGCGCCAGCAGCCAACCGACTACTAGCGGGGGCACAGATACGCAGTATTTT,CASSQPTTSGGTDTQYF
-,TRBJ1-5,TRBV5-1,-,TGCGCCAGCAGCTTGGGGGTTGGCAATCAGCCCCAGCATTTT,CASSLGVGNQPQHF
-,TRBJ2-5,TRBV7-3,-,TGTGCCAGCAGCCTTACAGGGAAGGAGACCCAGTACTTC,CASSLTGKETQYF
-,TRBJ2-5,TRBV2,TRBD2,TGTGCCAGCAGTGAGATTAGCGGGTTCCCAGAGACCCAGTACTTC,CASSEISGFPETQYF
-,TRBJ2-3,TRBV4-2,TRBD2,TGTGCCAGCAGCCCGGGGACTAGCGGGAGCCCAGATACGCAGTATTTT,CASSPGTSGSPDTQYF
-,TRBJ2-5,TRBV18,TRBD1,TGTGCCAGCTCACCACCGTACAGGGGGATGGAGACCCAGTACTTC,CASSPPYRGMETQYF
-,TRBJ1-3,TRBV2,-,TGTGCCAGCAGTGGACTCGCGGGAAACACCATATATTTT,CASSGLAGNTIYF
-,TRBJ2-7,TRBV5-1,-,TGCGCCAGCAGCCAGGGACTGTCTATCTACGAGCAGTACTTC,CASSQGLSIYEQYF
-,TRBJ2-1,TRBV21-1,-,TGTGCCAGCAGCAAAGCTAGCGACTCCTACAATGAGCAGTTCTTC,CASSKASDSYNEQFF